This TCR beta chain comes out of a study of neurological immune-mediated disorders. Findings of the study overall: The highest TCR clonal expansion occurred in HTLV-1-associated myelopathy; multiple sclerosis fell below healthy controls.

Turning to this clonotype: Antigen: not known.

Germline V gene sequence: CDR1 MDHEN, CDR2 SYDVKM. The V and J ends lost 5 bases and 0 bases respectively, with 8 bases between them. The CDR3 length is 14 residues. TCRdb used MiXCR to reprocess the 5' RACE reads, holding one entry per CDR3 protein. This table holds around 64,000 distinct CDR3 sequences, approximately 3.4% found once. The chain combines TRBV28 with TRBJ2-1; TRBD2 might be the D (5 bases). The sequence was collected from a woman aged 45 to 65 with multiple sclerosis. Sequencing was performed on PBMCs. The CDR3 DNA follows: TGTGCCAGCAGTACGGGGTACTCCTACAATGAGCAGTTCTTC. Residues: CASSTGYSYNEQFF. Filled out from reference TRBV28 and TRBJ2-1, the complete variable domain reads DVKVTQSSRYLVKRTGEKVFLECVQDMDHENMFWYRQDPGLGLRLIYFSYDVKMKEKGDIPEGYSVSREKKERFSLILESASTNQTSMYLCASSTGYSYNEQFFGPGTRLTVL.